These 25 T cell receptor beta chains share one sample of origin, sequenced in a study of blood T cell repertoires in COVID-19 (dated by TCRdb to the early 2020s). Library construction relied on the immunoSEQ multiplex PCR assay. TCRdb provides this immuneACCESS table in a form limited to in-frame rearrangements. Some clones are lacking; in checked studies, under half of them reflect an unresolved V gene, and why the rest are absent is not known. Recorded for this sample are 350,000 or so clones; about nine tenths of them occurred a single time. Around 4% of the sample comes from the top ten. Sequenced: peripheral blood. Every receptor here comes from a woman aged 55 to 70 with COVID-19, enrolled during active disease.

This chain links TRBV7-2 with TRBJ2-3; maybe TRBD2 (6 bases). CDR3 length equals 17 residues. V was trimmed by 1 base and J by 1 base, leaving 15 bases between them. Germline CDR1 SGHTA, CDR2 FQGNSA. In DNA, the CDR3 is TGTGCCAGCAGCTTAGGGGGCGGGGCGAGGGGCACAGATACGCAGTATTTT. It yields the protein CASSLGGGARGTDTQYF.

The rearrangement uses TRBV10-3 and TRBJ2-3; TRBD2 aligns across 10 bases. The germline gives CDR1 ENHRY, CDR2 SYGVKD. The CDR3 totals 14 residues. The ends lost 6 bases at V and 5 bases at J; junction bases unmatched: 5. The DNA for the CDR3 is TGTGCCATCAGGGGGACTAGCGCCGGAGATACGCAGTATTTT. Its translation is CAIRGTSAGDTQYF.

This clone was seen once. The chain recombines TRBV29-1 with TRBJ2-2; TRBD2 matches at 9 bases. J was trimmed by 6 bases and V by 1 base; bases with no gene match: 3. The CDR3 consists of 14 residues. Germline V lookup: CDR1 SQVTM, CDR2 ANQGSEA. CDR3 bases: TGCAGCGTTGAAGGCGGGGGGGCCTCCGGGGAGCTGTTTTTT. It encodes CSVEGGGASGELFF.

This chain connects TRBV2 to TRBJ1-2; 9 nucleotides align to TRBD1. CDR3 size: 16 residues. Germline trimming cut 6 bases from V and 7 bases from J; bases unmatched to any gene: 15. The germline CDR1 and CDR2 sequences are SNHLY and FYNNEI. In nucleotides, the CDR3 is TGTGCCAGCAGCGAGACAGGGGGAAGCCTAATGAGTGGCTACACCTTC. Protein sequence: CASSETGGSLMSGYTF.

V and J are TRBV6-6 and TRBJ1-1; 10 bases fit TRBD1. The germline V gene encodes CDR1 MNHNY and CDR2 SVGAGI (reference sequence). Germline trimming cut 0 bases from V and 4 bases from J; bases unmatched to any gene: 2. The CDR3 spans 15 residues. CDR3 nucleotides: TGTGCCAGCAGTTACTCGACAGGGGGCGGCACTGAAGCTTTCTTT. Translating it yields CASSYSTGGGTEAFF.

This chain connects TRBV6-5 to TRBJ2-6, with TRBD1 matching 7 bases. The CDR3 has 15 residues. CDR1 is MNHEY, CDR2 SVGAGI, per germline. The J segment lost 1 base and the V segment lost 6 bases, leaving 3 bases of the junction unmatched. The CDR3 DNA is TGTGCCAGCAGACGACAGGGATCTGGGGCCAACGTCCTGACTTTC. Translation gives CASRRQGSGANVLTF.

The rearrangement uses TRBV18 and TRBJ1-2, with a tentative D call TRBD1 (5 bases). Trimming removed 3 bases from V and 6 bases from J, with 14 bases in between. This CDR3 comprises 14 residues. The V gene's germline CDR1 is KGHSH and CDR2 LQKENI. Here the CDR3 DNA reads TGTGCCAGCTCACCCGCCCGGGGGTTTCATGGCTACACCTTC. Translating it yields CASSPARGFHGYTF.

This chain connects TRBV5-8 to TRBJ1-5; possibly TRBD1 for D (6 bases). Per the germline V gene, CDR1 is SGHTS and CDR2 is YDEGEE. The CDR3 spans 13 residues. V was cut by 1 base and J by 6 bases, with 8 bases left in between. In DNA form, the CDR3 reads TGTGCCAGCAGCTTGACAGGGACTCAGCCCCAGCATTTT. Encoded protein: CASSLTGTQPQHF.

The V call is TRBV6-5, the J call TRBJ1-5; D is undetermined. The V and J ends lost 5 bases and 3 bases respectively, with 11 bases between them. The CDR3 runs 14 residues. The germline V gene has CDR1 MNHEY and CDR2 SVGAGI. The CDR3 sequence is CASSLNGFNQPQHF. The DNA of the CDR3 is TGTGCCAGCAGTCTCAACGGGTTCAATCAGCCCCAGCATTTT.

The V gene is TRBV5-1, the J gene TRBJ1-5; D remains unclear. Between the trimmed V and J ends, which lost 0 bases and 6 bases, there was a span of 7 bases. From germline, CDR1 is SGHRS and CDR2 YFSETQ. CDR3 length: 13 residues. In DNA, the CDR3 is TGCGCCAGCAGCTTGGACGGGTTTCAGCCCCAGCATTTT. The encoded protein is CASSLDGFQPQHF.

The V and J genes are TRBV10-2 and TRBJ2-3; D gene uncertain. CDR3 length: 15 amino acids. Germline V gives CDR1 WSHSY, CDR2 SAAADI. Trimming removed 8 bases at V and 7 bases at J, with 22 bases between. As DNA, the CDR3 is TGCGCCAGCCGAGATCTACTCCCGGGTGGTAATACGCAGTATTTT. Its protein product is CASRDLLPGGNTQYF.

J is TRBJ1-2 and V is TRBV28; D is unresolved. This CDR3 is 14 amino acids long. Germline V gene sequence: CDR1 MDHEN, CDR2 SYDVKM. Deletions cut 1 base from V and 4 bases from J, with 10 bases between. CDR3 nucleotides: TGTGCCAGCAGTTTATTCGGGTCCTCCTATGGCTACACCTTC. Amino acids: CASSLFGSSYGYTF.

V usage is TRBV9 and J usage is TRBJ1-2; 10 bases agree with TRBD1. This CDR3 has 16 residues. CDR1 SGDLS and CDR2 YYNGEE come from the germline V gene. J was trimmed by 4 bases and V by 2 bases; bases with no gene match: 8. The CDR3 DNA sequence: TGTGCCAGCAGCGTCGGGACAGGGGAATCTGGCTATGGCTACACCTTC. Protein: CASSVGTGESGYGYTF.

This chain joins TRBV6-8 and TRBJ1-1; D perhaps matches TRBD1 (5 bases). The V end was cut by 6 bases, the J end by 4 bases, with 15 bases between. This CDR3 has 14 residues. Germline CDR1 MNHGY, CDR2 SAAAGT. The CDR3 spells CASRPAQRGTEAFF. The CDR3 bases are TGTGCCAGCAGACCCGCCCAAAGGGGCACTGAAGCTTTCTTT.

The table lists this clone with many counts. The chain employs TRBV28 and TRBJ1-1; the match to TRBD1 covers 7 bases. Germline V gives CDR1 MDHEN, CDR2 SYDVKM. The CDR3 is 15 residues long. Trimming took 6 bases from V and 1 from J; bases not matched to a gene: 8. The CDR3 DNA follows: TGTGCCAGCAGCTTAGACAGGGCCTGGAACACTGAAGCTTTCTTT. It is translated as CASSLDRAWNTEAFF.

The CDR3 DNA reads as TGTGCCAGCAGTGAAAGGGGGGGAGGTTCACCCCTCCACTTT. Translating gives CASSERGGGSPLHF. The gene calls are TRBV2 and TRBJ1-6; perhaps TRBD1 as D (6 bases). In germline, CDR1 is SNHLY, CDR2 FYNNEI. The V end lost 2 bases, the J end lost 9 bases, and 11 bases lay between the germline ends. CDR3 length: 14 residues.

This chain connects TRBV7-3 to TRBJ1-1, with D tentatively TRBD1 (6 bases). The CDR3 runs to 13 residues. Per the germline V gene, CDR1 is SGHTA and CDR2 is FQGTGA. The germline V and J ends were trimmed by 5 bases and 3 bases, with 10 bases remaining between them. The CDR3 coding sequence is TGTGCCAGCAGCATCTACAGGGACACTGAAGCTTTCTTT. It is translated as CASSIYRDTEAFF. The whole variable domain, filled in from reference TRBV7-3 and TRBJ1-1, reads GAGVSQTPSNKVTEKGKYVELRCDPISGHTALYWYRQSLGQGPEFLIYFQGTGAADDSGLPNDRFFAVRPEGSVSTLKIQRTERGDSAVYLCASSIYRDTEAFFGQGTRLTVV.

The chain employs TRBV29-1 and TRBJ2-1; D is possibly TRBD1 (6 bases). V gave up 7 bases and J gave up 4 bases, with 11 bases separating them. The CDR3 has 12 amino acids. Germline CDR1 is SQVTM and CDR2 is ANQGSEA. The CDR3 sequence is CSGQVPYNEQFF. The CDR3 DNA follows: TGCAGCGGACAGGTCCCATACAATGAGCAGTTCTTC.

The chain couples TRBV19 to TRBJ2-6; TRBD1 might be the D (5 bases). The CDR3 consists of 20 residues. The germline CDR1 and CDR2 sequences are LNHDA and SQIVND (reference sequence). V lost 6 bases to trimming and J lost 1 base, with 25 bases between them. This chain's CDR3 is CASSSQILQGVGSGANVLTF. CDR3 DNA sequence: TGTGCCAGTAGCTCACAAATACTCCAGGGCGTTGGATCTGGGGCCAACGTCCTGACTTTC.

The sample holds one count of this clone. The V gene is TRBV28, the J gene TRBJ1-5; no reliable D call. Trimming stripped 7 bases from V and 0 bases from J, with 10 bases between. Germline V gene sequence: CDR1 MDHEN, CDR2 SYDVKM. The CDR3 is made up of 14 amino acids. The CDR3 DNA is TGTGCCAGCACAGCGGACGATAGCAATCAGCCCCAGCATTTT. It translates to CASTADDSNQPQHF.

J is TRBJ1-2 and V is TRBV4-2; maybe TRBD1 (6 bases). The CDR3 length is 16 residues. CDR1 LGHNA and CDR2 YNFKEQ come from the germline V gene. V was shortened by 0 bases and J by 8 bases, with 19 bases between the two germline ends. CDR3 DNA sequence: TGTGCCAGCAGCCAAGATCGTGACTTGGCAGGGGACGGCTACACCTTC. Translation: CASSQDRDLAGDGYTF.

This chain links TRBV19 with TRBJ1-1, with 8 bases aligning to TRBD1. The trim removed 5 bases at V and 4 bases at J, leaving 9 bases unmatched. CDR1 and CDR2 from the germline V gene are LNHDA and SQIVND (reference sequence). The CDR3 has 15 residues. This CDR3 reads CASSLVLTGGTEAFF. The CDR3 region has the DNA TGTGCCAGTAGTTTAGTCCTTACAGGGGGCACTGAAGCTTTCTTT.

The chain has TRBV30 and TRBJ2-7, with 10 bases lining up with TRBD1. In germline, CDR1 is GTSNPN, CDR2 SVGIG (reference sequence). This CDR3 has 12 residues. V trimming: 3 bases; J trimming: 5 bases; junction bases outside the gene matches: 1. CDR3 in amino acids: CAWRGTGDEQYF. The CDR3 bases are TGTGCCTGGAGGGGGACAGGGGACGAGCAGTACTTC.

The genes are TRBV7-3 and TRBJ2-6; D remains ambiguous. Trimming removed 1 base from V and 4 bases from J, with 8 bases in between. CDR1 SGHTA and CDR2 FQGTGA come from the germline V gene. This CDR3 has 15 amino acids. As DNA, the CDR3 is TGTGCCAGCAGCTTAAGGCAGGCCGGGGCCAACGTCCTGACTTTC. Protein: CASSLRQAGANVLTF. Full variable domain (remainder filled in from reference TRBV7-3 and TRBJ2-6): GAGVSQTPSNKVTEKGKYVELRCDPISGHTALYWYRQSLGQGPEFLIYFQGTGAADDSGLPNDRFFAVRPEGSVSTLKIQRTERGDSAVYLCASSLRQAGANVLTFGAGSRLTVL.

For the CDR3, the DNA is TGTGCCAGCAGCAGGGAACGGATAGCGGGGGCCAGCACAGATACGCAGTATTTT. Amino acids: CASSRERIAGASTDTQYF. The rearrangement joins TRBV9 to TRBJ2-3; 9 positions match TRBD2. Germline V lookup: CDR1 SGDLS, CDR2 YYNGEE. J was trimmed by 0 bases and V by 4 bases; bases with no gene match: 12. The length of the CDR3 is 18 residues.